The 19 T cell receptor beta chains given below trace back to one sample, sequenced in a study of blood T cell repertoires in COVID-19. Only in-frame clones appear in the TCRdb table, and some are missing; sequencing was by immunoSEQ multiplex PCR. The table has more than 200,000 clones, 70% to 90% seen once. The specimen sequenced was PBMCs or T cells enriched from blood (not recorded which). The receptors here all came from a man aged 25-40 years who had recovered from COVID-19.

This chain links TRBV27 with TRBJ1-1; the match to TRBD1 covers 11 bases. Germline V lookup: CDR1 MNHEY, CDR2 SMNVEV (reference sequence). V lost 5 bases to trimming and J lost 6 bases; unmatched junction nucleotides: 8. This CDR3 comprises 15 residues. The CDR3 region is CASSPLGQGASEAFF. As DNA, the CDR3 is TGTGCCAGCAGTCCACTCGGACAGGGGGCTTCTGAAGCTTTCTTT.

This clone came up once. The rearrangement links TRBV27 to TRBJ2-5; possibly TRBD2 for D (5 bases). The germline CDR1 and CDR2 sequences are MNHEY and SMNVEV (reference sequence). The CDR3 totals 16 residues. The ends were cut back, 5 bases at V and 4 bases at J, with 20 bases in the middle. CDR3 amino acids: CASSITPSLRGETQYF. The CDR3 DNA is TGTGCCAGCAGTATAACCCCGTCACTCCGGGGAGAGACCCAGTACTTC.

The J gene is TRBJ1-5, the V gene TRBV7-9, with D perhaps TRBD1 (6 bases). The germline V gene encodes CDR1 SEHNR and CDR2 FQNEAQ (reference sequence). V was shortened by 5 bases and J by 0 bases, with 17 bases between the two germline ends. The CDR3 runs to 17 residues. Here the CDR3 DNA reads TGTGCCAGCAGCCCCATAGAACAGGGCTATAGCAATCAGCCCCAGCATTTT. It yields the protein CASSPIEQGYSNQPQHF.

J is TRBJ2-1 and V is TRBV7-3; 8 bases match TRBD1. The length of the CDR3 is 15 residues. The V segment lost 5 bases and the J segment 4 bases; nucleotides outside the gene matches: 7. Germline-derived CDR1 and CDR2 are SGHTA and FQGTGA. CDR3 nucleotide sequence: TGTGCCAGCAGCCAAGGAGGGACAGGTTACAATGAGCAGTTCTTC. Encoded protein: CASSQGGTGYNEQFF.

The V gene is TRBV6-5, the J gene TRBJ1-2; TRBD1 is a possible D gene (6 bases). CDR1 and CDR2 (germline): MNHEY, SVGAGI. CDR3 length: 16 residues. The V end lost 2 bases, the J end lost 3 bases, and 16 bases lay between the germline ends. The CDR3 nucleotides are TGTGCCAGCAGTTACGCCCAGGGGAACGGATACTATGGCTACACCTTC. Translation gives CASSYAQGNGYYGYTF.

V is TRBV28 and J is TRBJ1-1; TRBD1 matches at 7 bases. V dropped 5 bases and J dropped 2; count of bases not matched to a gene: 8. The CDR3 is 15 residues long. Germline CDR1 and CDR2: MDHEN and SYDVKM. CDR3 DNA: TGTGCCAGCAGTCCCCCCGGGACAGCAAACACTGAAGCTTTCTTT. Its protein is CASSPPGTANTEAFF.

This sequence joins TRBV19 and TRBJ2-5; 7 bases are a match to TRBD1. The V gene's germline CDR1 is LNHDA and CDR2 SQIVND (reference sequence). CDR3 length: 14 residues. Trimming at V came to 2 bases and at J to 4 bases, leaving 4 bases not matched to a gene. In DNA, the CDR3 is TGTGCCAGTAGTATAACAGGGGTCCCAGAGACCCAGTACTTC. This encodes CASSITGVPETQYF.

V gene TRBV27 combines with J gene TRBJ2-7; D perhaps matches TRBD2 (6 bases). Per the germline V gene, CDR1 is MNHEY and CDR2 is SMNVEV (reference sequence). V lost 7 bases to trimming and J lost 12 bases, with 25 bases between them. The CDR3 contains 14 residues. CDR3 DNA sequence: TGTGCCAGCACCCTCCGTCTTAAGACGAGCGGGCGGTACTTC. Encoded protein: CASTLRLKTSGRYF.

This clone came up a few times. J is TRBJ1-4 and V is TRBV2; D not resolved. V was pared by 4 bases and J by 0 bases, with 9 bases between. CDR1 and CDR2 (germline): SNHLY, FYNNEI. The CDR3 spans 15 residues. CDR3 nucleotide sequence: TGTGCCAGCAGTGCTCACACATCAACTAATGAAAAACTGTTTTTT. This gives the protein CASSAHTSTNEKLFF.

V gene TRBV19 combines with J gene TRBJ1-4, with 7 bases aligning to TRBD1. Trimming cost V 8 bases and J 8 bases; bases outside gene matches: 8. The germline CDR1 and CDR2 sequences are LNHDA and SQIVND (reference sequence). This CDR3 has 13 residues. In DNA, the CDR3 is TGTGCCAGTCGACAGGGAGTAGGAGAAAAACTGTTTTTT. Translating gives CASRQGVGEKLFF. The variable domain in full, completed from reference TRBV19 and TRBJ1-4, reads DGGITQSPKYLFRKEGQNVTLSCEQNLNHDAMYWYRQDPGQGLRLIYYSQIVNDFQKGDIAEGYSVSREKKESFPLTVTSAQKNPTAFYLCASRQGVGEKLFFGSGTQLSVL.

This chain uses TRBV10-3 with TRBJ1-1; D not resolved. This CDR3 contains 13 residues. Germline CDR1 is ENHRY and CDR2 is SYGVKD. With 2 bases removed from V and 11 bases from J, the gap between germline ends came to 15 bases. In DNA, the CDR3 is TGTGCCATCAGTGAGCCCATAAAGATCGAGGCTTTCTTT. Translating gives CAISEPIKIEAFF.

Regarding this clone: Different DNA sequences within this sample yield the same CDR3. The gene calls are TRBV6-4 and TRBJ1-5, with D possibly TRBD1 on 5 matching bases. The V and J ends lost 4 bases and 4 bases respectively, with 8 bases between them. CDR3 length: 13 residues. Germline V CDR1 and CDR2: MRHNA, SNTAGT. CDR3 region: CASSAGSNQPQHF. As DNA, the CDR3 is TGTGCCAGCAGTGCAGGGTCAAATCAGCCCCAGCATTTT.

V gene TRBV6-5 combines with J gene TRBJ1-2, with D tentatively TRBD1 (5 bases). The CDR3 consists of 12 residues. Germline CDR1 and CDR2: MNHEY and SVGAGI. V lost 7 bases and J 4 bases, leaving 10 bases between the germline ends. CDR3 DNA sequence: TGTGCCAGCACCCAGGGTTTCTATGGCTACACCTTC. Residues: CASTQGFYGYTF.

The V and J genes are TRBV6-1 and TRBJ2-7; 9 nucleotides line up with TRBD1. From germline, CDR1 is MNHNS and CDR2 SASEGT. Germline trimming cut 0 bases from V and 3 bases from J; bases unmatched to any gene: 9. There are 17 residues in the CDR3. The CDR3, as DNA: TGTGCCAGCAGTGAAGCAGTGTCTGGGGACAGGGTCTACGAGCAGTACTTC. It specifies CASSEAVSGDRVYEQYF.

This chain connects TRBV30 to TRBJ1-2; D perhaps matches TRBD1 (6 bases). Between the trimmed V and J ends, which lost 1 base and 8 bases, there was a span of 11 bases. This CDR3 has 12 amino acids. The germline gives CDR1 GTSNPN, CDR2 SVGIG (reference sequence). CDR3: CAWSAAGAGYTF. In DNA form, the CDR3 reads TGTGCCTGGAGTGCCGCGGGGGCCGGCTACACCTTC.

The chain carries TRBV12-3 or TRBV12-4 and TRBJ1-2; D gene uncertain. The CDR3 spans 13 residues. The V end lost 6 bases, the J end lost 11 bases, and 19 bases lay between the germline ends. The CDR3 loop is CASSFGSPGGYTF. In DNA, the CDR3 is TGTGCCAGCAGCTTCGGGTCACCCGGCGGGTACACCTTC.

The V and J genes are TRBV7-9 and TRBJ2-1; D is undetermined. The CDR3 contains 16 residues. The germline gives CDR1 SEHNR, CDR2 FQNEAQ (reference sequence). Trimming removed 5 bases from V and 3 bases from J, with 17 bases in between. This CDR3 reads CASSLTVSPGYNEQFF. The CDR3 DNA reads TGTGCCAGCAGCCTCACGGTCTCACCCGGCTACAATGAGCAGTTCTTC.

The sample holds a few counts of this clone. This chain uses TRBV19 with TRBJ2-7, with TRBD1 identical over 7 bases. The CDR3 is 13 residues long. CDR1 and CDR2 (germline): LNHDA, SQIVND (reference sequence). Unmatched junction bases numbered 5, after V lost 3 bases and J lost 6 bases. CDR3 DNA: TGTGCCAGTAGTATCCAGGGGGTTGGCGAGCAGTACTTC. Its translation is CASSIQGVGEQYF.

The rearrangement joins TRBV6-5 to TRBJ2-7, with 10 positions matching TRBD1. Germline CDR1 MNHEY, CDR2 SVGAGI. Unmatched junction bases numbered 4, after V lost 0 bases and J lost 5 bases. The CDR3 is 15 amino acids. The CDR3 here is CASSYSGDRGNEQYF. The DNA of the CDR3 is TGTGCCAGCAGTTACTCAGGGGACAGGGGAAACGAGCAGTACTTC.